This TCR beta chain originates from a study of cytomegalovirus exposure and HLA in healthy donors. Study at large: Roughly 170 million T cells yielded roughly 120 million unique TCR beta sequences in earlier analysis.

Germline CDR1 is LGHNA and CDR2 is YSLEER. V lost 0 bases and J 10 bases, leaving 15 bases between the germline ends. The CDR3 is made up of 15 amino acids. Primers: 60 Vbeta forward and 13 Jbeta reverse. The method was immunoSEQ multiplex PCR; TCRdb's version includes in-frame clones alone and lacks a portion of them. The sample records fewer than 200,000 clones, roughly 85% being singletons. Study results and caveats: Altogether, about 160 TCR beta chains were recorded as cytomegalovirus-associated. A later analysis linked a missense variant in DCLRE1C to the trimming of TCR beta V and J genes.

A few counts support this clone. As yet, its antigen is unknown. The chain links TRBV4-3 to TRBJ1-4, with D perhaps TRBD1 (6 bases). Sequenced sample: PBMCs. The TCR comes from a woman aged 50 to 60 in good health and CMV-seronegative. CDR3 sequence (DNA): TGCGCCAGCAGCCAAGATACGGGGACATTCGGAAAACTGTTTTTT. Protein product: CASSQDTGTFGKLFF.